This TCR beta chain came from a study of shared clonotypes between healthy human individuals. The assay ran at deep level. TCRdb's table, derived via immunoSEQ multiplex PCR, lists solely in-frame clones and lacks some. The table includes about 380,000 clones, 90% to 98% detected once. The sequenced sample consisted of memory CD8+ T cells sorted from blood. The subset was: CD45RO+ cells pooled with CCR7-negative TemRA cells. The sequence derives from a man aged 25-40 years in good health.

As DNA, the CDR3 is TGTGCCACCCGACAGGGGCTCAATCAGCCCCAGCATTTT. It is translated as CATRQGLNQPQHF. The V and J genes are TRBV6-5 and TRBJ1-5; 8 bases are a match to TRBD1. Unmatched junction bases numbered 5, after V lost 10 bases and J lost 3 bases. The CDR3 spans 13 residues. Per germline, CDR1 MNHEY and CDR2 SVGAGI.